The 12 T cell receptor beta chains below were found in one sample sequenced in a study of T cell responses to AZD1222 COVID-19 vaccine. Some clones are missing from TCRdb's copy, which holds only in-frame ones; the method was immunoSEQ multiplex PCR. Of about 150,000 clones listed, around 90% were seen once; the top ten hold approximately 3.6%. This sample comprised peripheral blood, obtained 28 days after the second AZD1222 dose. The origin of the receptors is an adult who received the AZD1222 COVID-19 vaccine.

This chain uses TRBV10-3 with TRBJ2-7; D is perhaps TRBD1 or TRBD2 (6 bases each). Germline V gives CDR1 ENHRY, CDR2 SYGVKD. The CDR3 sequence is 12 residues long. V was cut by 3 bases and J by 6 bases, with 9 bases left in between. This CDR3 reads CAISDRGLEQYF. Written as DNA, the CDR3 is TGTGCCATCAGTGACAGGGGACTCGAGCAGTACTTC.

The V call is TRBV5-1, the J call TRBJ1-5, with D tentatively TRBD1 (6 bases). The ends were cut back, 7 bases at V and 7 bases at J, with 15 bases in the middle. The CDR3 is made up of 13 amino acids. Germline V gene lookup returns CDR1 SGHRS and CDR2 YFSETQ. CDR3 bases: TGCGCCAGCTCTCTAGGGGGAGAACAGCCCCAGCATTTT. Protein: CASSLGGEQPQHF. Drawing the rest from reference TRBV5-1 and TRBJ1-5, the complete variable domain is KAGVTQTPRYLIKTRGQQVTLSCSPISGHRSVSWYQQTPGQGLQFLFEYFSETQRNKGNFPGRFSGRQFSNSRSEMNVSTLELGDSALYLCASSLGGEQPQHFGDGTRLSIL.

The chain recombines TRBV11-3 with TRBJ2-2; a weak D match, TRBD1 (6 bases). Germline-derived CDR1 and CDR2 are SGHNT and YENEEA. V lost 4 bases to trimming and J lost 7 bases, with 10 bases between them. CDR3 length: 13 residues. CDR3 loop: CASSSQGHGELFF. Here the CDR3 DNA reads TGTGCCAGCAGCTCACAGGGTCACGGGGAGCTGTTTTTT.

The chain links TRBV5-4 to TRBJ2-1; D remains unclear. V lost 2 bases to trimming and J lost 5 bases, with 5 bases between them. The CDR3 is made up of 12 amino acids. Germline values: CDR1 SGHNT, CDR2 YYREEE (reference sequence). In DNA form, the CDR3 reads TGTGCCAGCAGCTTCCTAGACAATGAGCAGTTCTTC. This encodes CASSFLDNEQFF. The full variable domain, in which reference TRBV5-4 and TRBJ2-1 provide the parts outside the CDR3, is ETGVTQSPTHLIKTRGQQVTLRCSSQSGHNTVSWYQQALGQGPQFIFQYYREEENGRGNFPPRFSGLQFPNYSSELNVNALELDDSALYLCASSFLDNEQFFGPGTRLTVL.

The chain combines TRBV24-1 with TRBJ2-7; a possible D gene is TRBD1 (5 bases). V lost 4 bases to trimming and J lost 2 bases, with 11 bases between them. CDR1 KGHDR and CDR2 SFDVKD come from the germline V gene. The CDR3 consists of 14 residues. As DNA, the CDR3 is TGTGCCACCAGTGACTCAGGGTTACCCTACGAGCAGTACTTC. Translating it yields CATSDSGLPYEQYF.

This clone was seen only a few times. The chain joins TRBV16 to TRBJ1-4; D is unresolved. Per germline, CDR1 KGHSY and CDR2 FQNENV. The CDR3 is made up of 15 amino acids. V lost 4 bases to trimming and J lost 0 bases, with 9 bases between them. The CDR3 spells CASSLNSATNEKLFF. CDR3 DNA: TGTGCCAGCAGCCTAAACAGTGCAACTAATGAAAAACTGTTTTTT.

The chain recombines TRBV4-2 with TRBJ2-7; 8 bases are shared with TRBD2. The CDR3 spans 17 residues. Germline CDR1 LGHNA, CDR2 YNFKEQ. V gave up 0 bases and J gave up 2 bases; unmatched junction bases: 9. CDR3 sequence (DNA): TGTGCCAGCAGCCAAGAACCGAGCGGGAGTTCCCCCTACGAGCAGTACTTC. It yields the protein CASSQEPSGSSPYEQYF.

The V call is TRBV5-1, the J call TRBJ2-3, with D perhaps assigned TRBD1 or TRBD2 (6 bases each). The CDR3 has 16 amino acids. CDR1 and CDR2 from the germline V gene are SGHRS and YFSETQ. V shed 0 bases and J shed 1 base, with 12 bases lying between them. The CDR3 DNA is TGCGCCAGCAGCTTGGGGGAGGACAGACGCACAGATACGCAGTATTTT. Amino acids: CASSLGEDRRTDTQYF.

The V gene is TRBV7-9, the J gene TRBJ1-1; D ambiguous. The CDR3 runs to 14 residues. The V end lost 5 bases, the J end lost 4 bases, and 14 bases lay between the germline ends. Germline V gene data show CDR1 as SEHNR and CDR2 as FQNEAQ (reference sequence). For the CDR3, the DNA is TGTGCCAGCAGCCTCCGAGGAGGGAGCACTGAAGCTTTCTTT. It is translated as CASSLRGGSTEAFF.

V usage is TRBV25-1 and J usage is TRBJ2-1; D is unresolved. The CDR3 is made up of 12 amino acids. The germline V gene has CDR1 MGHDK and CDR2 SYGVNS. V dropped 6 bases and J dropped 8 bases, with 11 bases sitting between them. The CDR3 DNA sequence: TGTGCCAGCAGCTTAGCCGGCGATGAGCAGTTCTTC. This encodes CASSLAGDEQFF. Filled out from reference TRBV25-1 and TRBJ2-1, the complete variable domain reads EADIYQTPRYLVIGTGKKITLECSQTMGHDKMYWYQQDPGMELHLIHYSYGVNSTEKGDLSSESTVSRIRTEHFPLTLESARPSHTSQYLCASSLAGDEQFFGPGTRLTVL.

The chain employs TRBV7-2 and TRBJ1-4; D is ambiguous. The germline gives CDR1 SGHTA, CDR2 FQGNSA. The CDR3 totals 13 residues. V was shortened by 4 bases and J by 8 bases, with 11 bases between the two germline ends. Here the CDR3 reads CASSSKAWEKLFF. In DNA form, the CDR3 reads TGTGCCAGCAGCTCAAAGGCGTGGGAAAAACTGTTTTTT.

This clone has just a few counts. The V and J genes are TRBV7-2 and TRBJ1-2, with D maybe TRBD1 (6 bases). Trimming left V 5 bases short and J 0 bases short, with 13 bases between. This CDR3 is 15 amino acids long. Germline V gene sequence: CDR1 SGHTA, CDR2 FQGNSA. The CDR3 loop is CASSVTGRANYGYTF. The CDR3 region has the DNA TGTGCCAGCAGCGTAACAGGGAGAGCTAACTATGGCTACACCTTC. The full variable domain, its missing parts supplied by reference TRBV7-2 and TRBJ1-2, is GAGVSQSPSNKVTEKGKDVELRCDPISGHTALYWYRQSLGQGLEFLIYFQGNSAPDKSGLPSDRFSAERTGGSVSTLTIQRTQQEDSAVYLCASSVTGRANYGYTFGSGTRLTVV.